This TCR beta chain was found in a study of blood T cell repertoires in COVID-19. Study information: Acute-phase and convalescent COVID-19 samples originated in the United States, Italy and Spain. Nucleic acid was either cDNA or gDNA, and it came from T cells, B-cell-depleted T cells, or PBMCs.

This CDR3 spans 13 amino acids. The germline V gene has CDR1 MDHEN and CDR2 SYDVKM. Concerning this clone: A read error may produce the germline difference seen at one junction end.

Original processing notes: Estimated nucleated cell counts came from reference gene primer amplification. Sequenced by immunoSEQ multiplex PCR; TCRdb stores in-frame clones only, minus some. Clone size and the V and J calls come from that table; the DNA yielded D and trimming. This sample yields 85,000 to 95,000 clones, of which approximately 89% are seen a single time; approximately 7.4% belongs to the top ten. Sequences were obtained from peripheral blood. The sequence came from a human donor with acute or convalescent COVID-19. The donor label of this sample is uncertain. The J gene is TRBJ1-5, the V gene TRBV28; 8 bases line up with TRBD1. The CDR3 nucleotides are TGTGCCAGCAGTCCTATCGAAAGGACAGGGTTGTATTTT. The encoded protein is CASSPIERTGLYF. Full variable domain (remainder filled in from reference TRBV28 and TRBJ1-5): DVKVTQSSRYLVKRTGEKVFLECVQDMDHENMFWYRQDPGLGLRLIYFSYDVKMKEKGDIPEGYSVSREKKERFSLILESASTNQTSMYLCASSPIERTGLYFGDGTRLSIL.